One sample yielded the 19 T cell receptor beta chains listed below, sequenced in a study of cytomegalovirus exposure and HLA in healthy donors. TCRdb's table, derived via immunoSEQ multiplex PCR, lists solely in-frame clones and lacks some. The table records more than 95,000 clones, around 85% of them present only once. Sample: PBMCs. The receptors were gathered from a young man in good health and CMV-seropositive.

The V gene is TRBV7-2, the J gene TRBJ1-2, with D perhaps matching TRBD1 (6 bases). The germline V gene encodes CDR1 SGHTA and CDR2 FQGNSA. CDR3 length: 16 residues. V was clipped by 0 bases and J by 7 bases, with 18 bases between them. CDR3 in DNA: TGTGCCAGCAGCTTAGCGGTGGGGGGGCGCGGAGGTGGCTACACCTTC. Translated: CASSLAVGGRGGGYTF.

This chain connects TRBV19 to TRBJ1-2, with D tentatively TRBD1 (5 bases). V was shortened by 4 bases and J by 4 bases, with 13 bases between the two germline ends. The CDR3 is 14 residues long. Germline V gene data show CDR1 as LNHDA and CDR2 as SQIVND (reference sequence). CDR3 bases: TGTGCCAGTAGTAACCCGACAGCCTCCTATGGCTACACCTTC. This encodes CASSNPTASYGYTF.

A remark on this clone: One end of the junction does not line up with germline, which may come from a read error. The genes are TRBV6-5 and TRBJ1-2; D might be TRBD1 (5 bases). CDR3 length: 12 amino acids. Germline values: CDR1 MNHEY, CDR2 SVGAGI. The CDR3 reads CASSSGDYGYTF. CDR3 nucleotide sequence: TGTGCCAGCAGTTCCGGGGACTACGGCTACACCTTC.

The gene calls are TRBV19 and TRBJ2-1, with 7 bases identical to TRBD2. Germline assignment: CDR1 LNHDA and CDR2 SQIVND (reference sequence). This CDR3 contains 13 residues. After removal of 6 bases from V and 2 bases from J, the junction contained 1 base not matched to a gene. As DNA, the CDR3 is TGTGCCAGTAGCGGACTAGCCTACAATGAGCAGTTCTTC. Protein product: CASSGLAYNEQFF.

The chain carries TRBV29-1 and TRBJ1-1; D remains unclear. The CDR3 spans 14 residues. V gave up 7 bases and J gave up 5 bases, with 20 bases separating them. The V gene's germline CDR1 is SQVTM and CDR2 ANQGSEA. CDR3 amino acids: CSAQPGPRGTEAFF. Written as DNA, the CDR3 is TGCAGCGCCCAACCGGGCCCCCGAGGGACTGAAGCTTTCTTT. Full variable domain (rest looked up from reference TRBV29-1 and TRBJ1-1): SAVISQKPSRDICQRGTSLTIQCQVDSQVTMMFWYRQQPGQSLTLIATANQGSEATYESGFVIDKFPISRPNLTFSTLTVSNMSPEDSSIYLCSAQPGPRGTEAFFGQGTRLTVV.

The CDR3 sequence: CASRLGTGSPLHF. The CDR3 DNA reads TGTGCCAGCAGACTTGGGACAGGATCACCCCTCCACTTT. This chain connects TRBV6-6 to TRBJ1-6, with 8 positions matching TRBD1. The CDR3 has 13 amino acids. Germline lookup yields CDR1 MNHNY and CDR2 SVGAGI (reference sequence). Germline trimming cut 6 bases from V and 10 bases from J; bases unmatched to any gene: 5.

This clone was seen only once. The chain has TRBV6-6 and TRBJ2-3; D perhaps matches TRBD2 (7 bases). CDR3 size: 13 residues. CDR1 is MNHNY and CDR2 is SVGAGI in the germline V gene (reference sequence). Trimming took off 7 bases at V and 2 bases at J, with 10 bases between the two ends. DNA for the CDR3: TGTGCCAGCACGGGGGGCCACACAGATACGCAGTATTTT. Protein product: CASTGGHTDTQYF.

The gene calls are TRBV19 and TRBJ2-7, with 7 bases lining up with TRBD1. V shed 3 bases and J 5 bases; nucleotides not matched to a gene: 10. Germline V CDR1 and CDR2: LNHDA, SQIVND (reference sequence). The CDR3 is 15 amino acids. CDR3 sequence reads: CASSISGDRADEQYF. As DNA, the CDR3 is TGTGCCAGTAGTATTTCCGGAGACAGGGCTGACGAGCAGTACTTC.

The chain has TRBV13 and TRBJ1-5; 8 nucleotides align to TRBD1. The length of the CDR3 is 15 residues. Germline V CDR1 and CDR2: PRHDT, FYEKMQ (reference sequence). With 0 bases clipped from V and 2 bases from J, the junction kept 0 bases outside the gene matches. CDR3 loop: CASSLGRGRNQPQHF. The CDR3 coding sequence is TGTGCCAGCAGCTTAGGCAGGGGGCGCAATCAGCCCCAGCATTTT.

This clone has a single count. The chain links TRBV27 to TRBJ1-6, with a possible D match to TRBD1 (5 bases). CDR1 and CDR2 from the germline V gene are MNHEY and SMNVEV (reference sequence). The V end lost 4 bases, the J end lost 8 bases, and 15 bases lay between the germline ends. CDR3 length equals 15 residues. CDR3 residues: CASSSSPYRHSPLHF. CDR3 sequence (DNA): TGTGCCAGCAGTTCCTCCCCATACAGGCATTCACCCCTCCACTTT.

The CDR3 sequence: CASRGGNSYEQYF. CDR3 coding DNA: TGTGCCAGCAGGGGAGGGAATTCCTACGAGCAGTACTTC. The chain has TRBV6-5 and TRBJ2-7, with TRBD2 identical over 7 bases. This CDR3 comprises 13 residues. The V gene's germline CDR1 is MNHEY and CDR2 SVGAGI. Trimming cost V 6 bases and J 1 base; bases outside gene matches: 3.

The J gene is TRBJ1-4, the V gene TRBV10-3; D ambiguous. The CDR3 covers 15 residues. Looked up from germline, CDR1 is ENHRY and CDR2 is SYGVKD. Trimming took off 0 bases at V and 1 base at J, with 6 bases between the two ends. CDR3 in DNA: TGTGCCATCAGTGAGTCAGGAGGAACTAATGAAAAACTGTTTTTT. It is translated as CAISESGGTNEKLFF.

J is TRBJ2-3 and V is TRBV5-6; D is unresolved. Germline V gene data show CDR1 as SGHDT and CDR2 as YYEEEE. CDR3 size: 16 residues. The ends were cut back, 3 bases at V and 0 bases at J, with 14 bases in the middle. The chain's CDR3 is CASSSRVFASTDTQYF. The CDR3 coding sequence is TGTGCCAGCAGCTCCCGGGTTTTTGCTAGCACAGATACGCAGTATTTT.

The CDR3 loop is CASSQTPQGHTEAFF. CDR3 bases: TGTGCCAGCAGCCAAACCCCTCAGGGCCACACTGAAGCTTTCTTT. The gene calls are TRBV4-2 and TRBJ1-1; a weak D match, TRBD1 (5 bases). Trimming removed 2 bases from V and 3 bases from J, with 13 bases in between. Looked up from germline, CDR1 is LGHNA and CDR2 is YNFKEQ. The CDR3 sequence is 15 residues long.

The chain combines TRBV5-1 with TRBJ1-6; tentative D call: TRBD1 (6 bases). The CDR3 is 19 residues long. V lost 0 bases and J lost 0, with 16 bases in between. Germline values: CDR1 SGHRS, CDR2 YFSETQ. CDR3 loop: CASSLEVRGIRSYNSPLHF. The CDR3 coding sequence is TGCGCCAGCAGCTTGGAAGTCAGGGGAATTCGCTCCTATAATTCACCCCTCCACTTT.

As concerns this clone: The sample carries other DNA sequences with the same CDR3. This chain connects TRBV7-9 to TRBJ2-7; a weak D match, TRBD2 (5 bases). The CDR3 is 12 amino acids. With 2 bases removed from V and 4 bases from J, the gap between germline ends came to 6 bases. Germline-derived CDR1 and CDR2 are SEHNR and FQNEAQ (reference sequence). The DNA of the CDR3 is TGTGCCAGCAGCTTAAGCGGTTACGAGCAGTACTTC. The encoded protein is CASSLSGYEQYF. Combining the CDR3 with reference TRBV7-9 and TRBJ2-7 gives the whole variable domain DTGVSQNPRHKITKRGQNVTFRCDPISEHNRLYWYRQTLGQGPEFLTYFQNEAQLEKSRLLSDRFSAERPKGSFSTLEIQRTEQGDSAMYLCASSLSGYEQYFGPGTRLTVT.

The gene calls are TRBV30 and TRBJ1-1; D is unresolved. This CDR3 has 11 amino acids. V was pared by 7 bases and J by 11 bases, with 17 bases between. CDR1 GTSNPN and CDR2 SVGIG come from the germline V gene (reference sequence). Here the CDR3 reads CASSRLFGAFF. The DNA for the CDR3 is TGTGCCTCCTCCCGACTGTTTGGGGCTTTCTTT.

The chain couples TRBV11-2 to TRBJ2-1; 7 nucleotides align to TRBD1. J gave up 1 base and V 2 bases, and 8 bases lay outside the gene matches. The CDR3 spans 17 residues. Germline CDR1 is SGHAT and CDR2 is FQNNGV. CDR3 sequence reads: CASSLHQGVISYNEQFF. CDR3 coding DNA: TGTGCCAGCAGCTTACACCAGGGGGTGATTTCCTACAATGAGCAGTTCTTC.

V gene TRBV5-8 combines with J gene TRBJ1-1; 7 positions match TRBD1. The V and J ends lost 2 bases and 0 bases, in that order; junction bases with no gene match: 1. This CDR3 is 14 amino acids long. Per germline, CDR1 SGHTS and CDR2 YDEGEE. The CDR3 spells CASSLQGMNTEAFF. Written as DNA, the CDR3 is TGTGCCAGCAGCTTACAGGGGATGAACACTGAAGCTTTCTTT.